Below are 20 T cell receptor beta chains sequenced from a single sample in a study of T cell changes during pregnancy in multiple sclerosis. Profiled with immunoSEQ multiplex PCR; TCRdb holds only in-frame clones, not every one. The sample includes approximately 94,000 clones, around 92% of them seen just once. Material: peripheral blood, obtained after pregnancy. These receptors originate from a female donor with multiple sclerosis, enrolled in a pregnancy study.

This chain connects TRBV10-3 to TRBJ2-7, with 11 bases that match TRBD2. V lost 6 bases to trimming and J lost 2 bases; unmatched junction nucleotides: 3. Germline V CDR1 and CDR2: ENHRY, SYGVKD. The CDR3 covers 14 residues. The CDR3, as DNA: TGTGCCATCAGCTCTAGCGGGGGGACCTACGAGCAGTACTTC. Translating gives CAISSSGGTYEQYF.

CDR3 nucleotides: TGTGCCAGCAGCTTTATTAATTCACCCCTCCACTTT. Translated, it gives CASSFINSPLHF. This rearrangement joins TRBV5-4 to TRBJ1-6; D call uncertain. The CDR3 has 12 amino acids. With 2 bases removed from V and 6 bases from J, the gap between germline ends came to 3 bases. Germline lookup yields CDR1 SGHNT and CDR2 YYREEE (reference sequence).

This chain connects TRBV30 to TRBJ2-1; TRBD2 matches 11 bases. The CDR3 is 13 residues long. Germline loops: CDR1 GTSNPN, CDR2 SVGIG (reference sequence). Losses at the gene ends were 2 bases for V and 7 bases for J; bases not matched to a gene: 1. As DNA, the CDR3 is TGTGCCTGGAGTTTAGCGGGAGGGAATGAGCAGTTCTTC. Translation gives CAWSLAGGNEQFF. The variable domain in full, completed from reference TRBV30 and TRBJ2-1, reads SQTIHQWPATLVQPVGSPLSLECTVEGTSNPNLYWYRQAAGRGLQLLFYSVGIGQISSEVPQNLSASRPQDRQFILSSKKLLLSDSGFYLCAWSLAGGNEQFFGPGTRLTVL.

The chain links TRBV19 to TRBJ1-5; 8 bases map to TRBD1. Trimming cost V 5 bases and J 1 base; bases outside gene matches: 1. Germline CDR1 and CDR2: LNHDA and SQIVND (reference sequence). The CDR3 has 14 residues. The CDR3 nucleotides read TGTGCCAGTAGTTGGACAGGGAGCAATCAGCCCCAGCATTTT. It translates to CASSWTGSNQPQHF.

This rearrangement joins TRBV4-1 to TRBJ2-5; 8 bases align to TRBD1. Per germline, CDR1 MGHRA and CDR2 YSYEKL. There are 15 residues in the CDR3. J lost 5 bases, V lost 4 bases, and 9 bases had no gene match. CDR3 sequence reads: CASSPYQGAGETQYF. The CDR3 bases are TGCGCCAGCAGCCCTTATCAGGGGGCAGGGGAGACCCAGTACTTC.

Details on this clone: The same CDR3 arises from other DNA sequences in this sample as well. V usage is TRBV7-3 and J usage is TRBJ2-3; the match to TRBD2 covers 7 bases. The germline V gene encodes CDR1 SGHTA and CDR2 FQGTGA. Trimming cost V 2 bases and J 3 bases; bases outside gene matches: 5. The CDR3 covers 15 residues. The CDR3 here is CASSLGGRGTDTQYF. The CDR3 DNA follows: TGTGCCAGCAGCTTAGGCGGGAGAGGGACAGATACGCAGTATTTT.

The gene calls are TRBV6-6 and TRBJ2-2; 10 nucleotides match TRBD2. The CDR3 is 16 amino acids. Germline assignment: CDR1 MNHNY and CDR2 SVGAGI (reference sequence). V lost 5 bases, J lost 6 bases, and 9 bases stayed unmatched. The CDR3 DNA follows: TGTGCCAGCAGTGCCCTAGCGGGAGTCTCTGCCGGGGAGCTGTTTTTT. It codes for CASSALAGVSAGELFF.

This chain links TRBV7-9 with TRBJ2-7; TRBD2 matches at 7 bases. CDR3 length equals 15 residues. The germline V gene has CDR1 SEHNR and CDR2 FQNEAQ (reference sequence). J gave up 4 bases and V 2 bases, and 8 bases lay outside the gene matches. CDR3 sequence reads: CASSLFPGGDYEQYF. CDR3 in DNA: TGTGCCAGCAGCTTATTCCCGGGAGGCGATTACGAGCAGTACTTC.

The rearrangement links TRBV28 to TRBJ1-1, with unresolved D. Germline V lookup: CDR1 MDHEN, CDR2 SYDVKM. CDR3 length: 13 amino acids. Trimming took off 3 bases at V and 1 base at J, with 6 bases between the two ends. CDR3 amino acids: CASSFPENTEAFF. The CDR3 DNA follows: TGTGCCAGCAGTTTCCCAGAGAACACTGAAGCTTTCTTT.

The V and J genes are TRBV19 and TRBJ2-1; D gene uncertain. Germline V CDR1 and CDR2: LNHDA, SQIVND (reference sequence). The CDR3 is made up of 13 amino acids. Trimming removed 6 bases from V and 2 bases from J, with 8 bases in between. The CDR3 nucleotides read TGTGCCAGTAGCTTAGACACCTACAATGAGCAGTTCTTC. Protein product: CASSLDTYNEQFF.

In DNA form, the CDR3 reads TGTGCCAGCAGCCAAAATCTGCGGGGGGGCATGGATGAGCAGTTCTTC. Encoded protein: CASSQNLRGGMDEQFF. J is TRBJ2-1 and V is TRBV7-3; 9 bases align to TRBD2. Trimming cost V 5 bases and J 8 bases; bases outside gene matches: 13. CDR3 length: 16 amino acids. Germline V gene lookup returns CDR1 SGHTA and CDR2 FQGTGA.

This chain links TRBV6-1 with TRBJ2-4; D gene uncertain. Trimming removed 7 bases at V and 1 base at J, with 2 bases between. CDR3 length equals 11 residues. The germline CDR1 and CDR2 sequences are MNHNS and SASEGT. The CDR3 sequence: CASTAKNIQYF. The CDR3 bases are TGTGCCAGCACGGCCAAAAACATTCAGTACTTC.

The chain combines TRBV27 with TRBJ2-2; 11 nucleotides match TRBD2. Trimming at V came to 4 bases and at J to 1 base, leaving 2 bases not matched to a gene. The germline V gene has CDR1 MNHEY and CDR2 SMNVEV (reference sequence). The CDR3 is 16 residues long. CDR3 protein: CASSSLAGGNTGELFF. CDR3 coding DNA: TGTGCCAGCAGTTCCCTAGCGGGGGGGAACACCGGGGAGCTGTTTTTT.

The chain links TRBV10-3 to TRBJ2-3; a weak D match, TRBD2 (6 bases). Germline V lookup: CDR1 ENHRY, CDR2 SYGVKD. Trimming stripped 4 bases from V and 5 bases from J, with 16 bases between. This CDR3 is 15 amino acids long. The CDR3: CAISGLGGPQDTQYF. The CDR3 DNA is TGTGCCATCAGTGGTCTCGGAGGGCCTCAAGATACGCAGTATTTT.

The count of this clone is one. The V call is TRBV28, the J call TRBJ2-3; 7 positions match TRBD2. CDR1 is MDHEN, CDR2 SYDVKM, per germline. With V trimmed by 3 bases and J by 4 bases, 1 base remained unmatched. This CDR3 comprises 13 residues. In nucleotides, the CDR3 is TGTGCCAGCAGTTTGGGAGGGGCAGATACGCAGTATTTT. It translates to CASSLGGADTQYF.

The chain uses TRBV6-1 and TRBJ1-5, with no clear D. The CDR3 runs to 11 residues. The germline V gene encodes CDR1 MNHNS and CDR2 SASEGT. Trimming pared 6 bases from V and 5 bases from J, leaving 5 bases between. The CDR3 sequence: CASSLDQPQHF. The DNA for the CDR3 is TGTGCCAGCAGCCTTGATCAGCCCCAGCATTTT.

The chain uses TRBV5-6 and TRBJ2-5; 10 nucleotides match TRBD1. V trimming: 0 bases; J trimming: 7 bases; junction bases outside the gene matches: 9. The CDR3 contains 16 residues. Germline CDR1 reads SGHDT; CDR2 reads YYEEEE. This CDR3 reads CASSLAPTGGEGTQYF. The DNA of the CDR3 is TGTGCCAGCAGCTTGGCCCCGACAGGGGGCGAAGGGACCCAGTACTTC.

The CDR3 is CASRYRTGLRPANDQPQHF. The CDR3 DNA reads TGTGCCAGCAGGTATAGGACAGGGCTCCGTCCTGCGAACGATCAGCCCCAGCATTTT. The chain links TRBV2 to TRBJ1-5; TRBD1 matches at 8 bases. Germline values: CDR1 SNHLY, CDR2 FYNNEI. The CDR3 runs 19 residues. Trimming cost V 6 bases and J 5 bases; bases outside gene matches: 21.

The chain uses TRBV10-3 and TRBJ1-1, with 7 positions matching TRBD1. This CDR3 comprises 14 residues. Germline loops: CDR1 ENHRY, CDR2 SYGVKD. Germline trimming cut 7 bases from V and 1 base from J; bases unmatched to any gene: 6. CDR3 loop: CAITPDRENTEAFF. The DNA for the CDR3 is TGTGCCATCACCCCCGACAGGGAGAACACTGAAGCTTTCTTT.

V and J are TRBV15 and TRBJ2-3; 10 bases are a match to TRBD2. Germline V gene lookup returns CDR1 LNHNV and CDR2 YYDKDF (reference sequence). This CDR3 spans 18 amino acids. The V and J ends lost 0 bases and 0 bases, in that order; junction bases with no gene match: 6. CDR3 in amino acids: CATSRDYPSGSSTDTQYF. The CDR3 bases are TGTGCCACCAGCAGAGATTATCCTAGCGGGAGTAGCACAGATACGCAGTATTTT.